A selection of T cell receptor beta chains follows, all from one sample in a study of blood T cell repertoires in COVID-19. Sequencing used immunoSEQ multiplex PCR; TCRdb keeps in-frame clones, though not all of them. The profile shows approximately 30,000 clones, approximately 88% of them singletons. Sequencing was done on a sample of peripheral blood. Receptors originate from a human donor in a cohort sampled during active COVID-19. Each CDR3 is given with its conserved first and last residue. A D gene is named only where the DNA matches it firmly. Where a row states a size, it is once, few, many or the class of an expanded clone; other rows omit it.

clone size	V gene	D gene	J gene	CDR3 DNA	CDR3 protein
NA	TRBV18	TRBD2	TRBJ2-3	TGTGCCAGCTCACCTCCAGGCGGGAGGGGCACAGATACGCAGTATTTT	CASSPPGGRGTDTQYF
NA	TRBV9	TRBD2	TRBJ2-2	TGTGCCAGCAGCGTAGAGGGGAGGGGTCCCGGGGAGCTGTTTTTT	CASSVEGRGPGELFF
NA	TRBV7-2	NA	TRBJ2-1	TGTGCCAGCAGGGCAGGTGGTCGGCTCTCCGGTGAGCAGTTCTTC	CASRAGGRLSGEQFF
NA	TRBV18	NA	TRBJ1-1	TGTGCCAGCTCAGCCCCGGGGGAACAAGGGGAAGCTTTCTTT	CASSAPGEQGEAFF
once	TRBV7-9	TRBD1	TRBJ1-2	TGTGCCAGCAGCTTAGAGAGGTGGGGACAGCCTTACTATGGCTACACCTTC	CASSLERWGQPYYGYTF
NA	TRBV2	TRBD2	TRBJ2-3	TGTGCCAGCAGCAACTCTCGGGGGGATACAGATACGCAGTATTTT	CASSNSRGDTDTQYF
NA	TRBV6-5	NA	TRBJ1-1	TGTGCCAGCAGACTACAGGGTGACACTGAAGCTTTCTTT	CASRLQGDTEAFF
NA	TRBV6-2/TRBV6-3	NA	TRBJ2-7	TGTGCCAGCAGTTACGAGGGGGTCTACTACGAGCAGTACTTC	CASSYEGVYYEQYF
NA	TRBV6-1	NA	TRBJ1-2	TGTGCCAGCAGTGAACAGGTCCCTTATGGCTACACCTTC	CASSEQVPYGYTF
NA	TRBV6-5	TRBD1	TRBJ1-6	TGTGCCAGCAGTTACACCACCGGGACAGGGAATTCACCCCTCCACTTT	CASSYTTGTGNSPLHF
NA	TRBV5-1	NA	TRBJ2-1	TGCGCCAGCAGCACGAGACTAGGCGTTAATGAGCAGTTCTTC	CASSTRLGVNEQFF
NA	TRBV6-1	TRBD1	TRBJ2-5	TGTGCCAGCAGTGCCGGGACAGGGGCCTTGATGACAGAGACCCAGTACTTC	CASSAGTGALMTETQYF
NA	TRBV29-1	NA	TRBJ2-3	TGCAGCGTGAGGGGGGGAACAGATACGCAGTATTTT	CSVRGGTDTQYF
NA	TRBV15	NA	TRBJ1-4	TGTGCCACCAGCAGAGTGTATGGGGGCGGAGAAAAACTGTTTTTT	CATSRVYGGGEKLFF
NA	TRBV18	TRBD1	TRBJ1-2	TGTGCCAGCTCACCTGTGACAGGACAGGGGTCCGATGGCTACACCTTC	CASSPVTGQGSDGYTF
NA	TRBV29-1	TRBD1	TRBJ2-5	TGCAGCGCTAAGACAGGGGGCCAAGAGACCCAGTACTTC	CSAKTGGQETQYF
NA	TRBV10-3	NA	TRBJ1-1	TGTGCCATCAGTTCCCCAGGGCTCACTGAAGCTTTCTTT	CAISSPGLTEAFF
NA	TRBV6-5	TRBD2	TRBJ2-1	TGTGCCAGCAGGGATACTAGCGGGAGGGTCAATGAGCAGTTCTTC	CASRDTSGRVNEQFF
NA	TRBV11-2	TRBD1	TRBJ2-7	TGTGCCAGCAGCTTCGCGGCAGGGGGCCCCTACGAGCAGTACTTC	CASSFAAGGPYEQYF
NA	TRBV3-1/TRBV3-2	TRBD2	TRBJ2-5	TGTGCCAGCAGCCAATGGCTAGCGGGACCGCCAGGGGGAGAGACCCAGTACTTC	CASSQWLAGPPGGETQYF
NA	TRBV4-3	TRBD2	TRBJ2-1	TGCGCCAGCAGCCAAGAAGCGGGAGGGCCCTACAATGAGCAGTTCTTC	CASSQEAGGPYNEQFF
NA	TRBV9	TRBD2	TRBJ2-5	TGTGCCAGCAGCTTAGGACTAGCGGGAGTGGAGACCCAGTACTTC	CASSLGLAGVETQYF
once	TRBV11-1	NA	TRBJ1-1	TGTGCCAGCAGCTCTCTTTTTACTGAAGCTTTCTTT	CASSSLFTEAFF
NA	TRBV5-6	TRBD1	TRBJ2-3	TGTGCCAGCAGCTGGGGACAGGCGGCAGATACGCAGTATTTT	CASSWGQAADTQYF
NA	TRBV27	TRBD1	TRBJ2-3	TGTGCCAGCAGTTGGACAGGGGACCGCACAGATACGCAGTATTTT	CASSWTGDRTDTQYF
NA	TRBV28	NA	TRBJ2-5	TGTGCCAGCAGTTCGCAGTACCAAGAGACCCAGTACTTC	CASSSQYQETQYF
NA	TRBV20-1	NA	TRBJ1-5	TGCAGTGCTAGTTACGCGGGGTTAAGCAATCAGCCCCAGCATTTT	CSASYAGLSNQPQHF
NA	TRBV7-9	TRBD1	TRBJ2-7	TGTGCCAGCAGCTTAACAGGGGGCTCCTACGAGCAGTACTTC	CASSLTGGSYEQYF
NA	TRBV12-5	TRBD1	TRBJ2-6	TGTGCTAGTGGTTTGGTACTGGGCAGGGGGTCTGGGGCCAACGTCCTGACTTTC	CASGLVLGRGSGANVLTF
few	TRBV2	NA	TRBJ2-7	TGTGCCGTAAAGGGGCCACCTTCCTACGAGCAGTACTTC	CAVKGPPSYEQYF
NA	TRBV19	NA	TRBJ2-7	TGTGCCAGTAGTGCCTCATACCGGGACAAAACCTACGAGCAGTACTTC	CASSASYRDKTYEQYF
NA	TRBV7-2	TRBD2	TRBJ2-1	TGTGCCAGCAGCTGGCGGGGAGGGACTAGGTGGGAAGGCAATGAGCAGTTCTTC	CASSWRGGTRWEGNEQFF
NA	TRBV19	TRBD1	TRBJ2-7	TGTGCCAGTAGACCGGGACAGGGCATCGGCTACGAGCAGTACTTC	CASRPGQGIGYEQYF